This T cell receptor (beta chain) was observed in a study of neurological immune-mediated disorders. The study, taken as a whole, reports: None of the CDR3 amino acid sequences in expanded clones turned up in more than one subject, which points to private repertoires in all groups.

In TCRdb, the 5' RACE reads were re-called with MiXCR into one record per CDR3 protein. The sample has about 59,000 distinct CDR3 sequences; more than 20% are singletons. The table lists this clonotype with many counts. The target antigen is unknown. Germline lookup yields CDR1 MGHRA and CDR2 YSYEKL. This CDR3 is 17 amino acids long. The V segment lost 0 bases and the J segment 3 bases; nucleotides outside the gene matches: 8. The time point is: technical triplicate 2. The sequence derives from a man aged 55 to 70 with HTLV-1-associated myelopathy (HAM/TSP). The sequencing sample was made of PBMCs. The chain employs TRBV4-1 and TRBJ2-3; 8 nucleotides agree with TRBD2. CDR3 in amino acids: CASSQEGGGRNTDTQYF. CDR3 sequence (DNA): TGCGCCAGCAGCCAAGAGGGGGGCGGGAGGAATACAGATACGCAGTATTTT.